The 24 T cell receptor beta chains reported below all come from one sample, sequenced in a study of blood T cells in healthy people across ages. A sample-barcoded 5' primer and a J-beta primer mix were used in a second PCR of about 6 to 11 cycles. Via MiXCR, TCRdb re-called the 5' RACE reads, giving one row per CDR3 protein. The sample shows under 2 million distinct CDR3 sequences, 34% of them seen only once. Input material: blood. Source of these receptors: a woman under 40 in good health.

This clonotype was seen more than once but under ten times. The chain joins TRBV5-1 to TRBJ2-3; D ambiguous. Trimming pared 1 base from V and 2 bases from J, leaving 5 bases between. The length of the CDR3 is 13 residues. From germline, CDR1 is SGHRS and CDR2 YFSETQ. The CDR3 DNA is TGCGCCAGCAGCTTGACAATCACAGATACGCAGTATTTT. Protein product: CASSLTITDTQYF.

This chain uses TRBV5-1 with TRBJ2-3, with TRBD2 identical over 13 bases. The CDR3 is 16 residues long. Germline CDR1 and CDR2: SGHRS and YFSETQ. Trimming took 4 bases from V and 2 from J; bases not matched to a gene: 4. The CDR3 DNA reads as TGCGCCAGCAGCACGGGACTAGCGGGGAACACAGATACGCAGTATTTT. Protein sequence: CASSTGLAGNTDTQYF. Looking up the rest from reference TRBV5-1 and TRBJ2-3 gives the full variable domain: KAGVTQTPRYLIKTRGQQVTLSCSPISGHRSVSWYQQTPGQGLQFLFEYFSETQRNKGNFPGRFSGRQFSNSRSEMNVSTLELGDSALYLCASSTGLAGNTDTQYFGPGTRLTVL.

In this sample, this clonotype turned up many times. The rearrangement joins TRBV11-2 to TRBJ2-1; 7 bases align to TRBD2. Germline V CDR1 and CDR2: SGHAT, FQNNGV. The ends lost 4 bases at V and 2 bases at J; junction bases unmatched: 5. This CDR3 comprises 15 residues. The CDR3 DNA sequence: TGTGCCAGCAGCTCTACTAGCGCAACCTACAATGAGCAGTTCTTC. Translated, it gives CASSSTSATYNEQFF.

The V and J genes are TRBV10-3 and TRBJ2-6; the D gene is possibly TRBD2 (6 bases). CDR1 and CDR2 (germline): ENHRY, SYGVKD. Deletions cut 6 bases from V and 0 bases from J, with 12 bases between. The CDR3 is 16 residues long. The CDR3 bases are TGTGCCATCAGGCCTCGGGAGCACTCTGGGGCCAACGTCCTGACTTTC. It encodes CAIRPREHSGANVLTF.

Turning to this clonotype: Germline and junction disagree at one end, which may indicate a read error. The chain uses TRBV7-9 and TRBJ2-7, with 10 nucleotides matching TRBD2. This CDR3 spans 13 amino acids. Germline V gene lookup returns CDR1 SEHNR and CDR2 FQNEAQ (reference sequence). The CDR3 here is CTSSSGGGRGQYF. Here the CDR3 DNA reads TGTACCAGCAGCAGCGGGGGGGGACGCGGGCAGTACTTC.

This clonotype occurred a few times. V is TRBV20-1 and J is TRBJ1-6; D is unclear. The V end lost 6 bases, the J end lost 8 bases, and 11 bases lay between the germline ends. This CDR3 is 12 amino acids long. CDR1 DFQATT and CDR2 SNEGSKA come from the germline V gene (reference sequence). Here the CDR3 DNA reads TGCAGTGCGTCGGATTTGGATTCACCCCTCCACTTT. It encodes CSASDLDSPLHF.

The sample holds a few counts of this clonotype. V and J are TRBV2 and TRBJ2-7; D possibly matches TRBD1 or TRBD2 (6 bases each). Germline CDR1 reads SNHLY; CDR2 reads FYNNEI. CDR3 size: 14 residues. Trimming took 6 bases from V and 2 from J, leaving 14 bases between them. CDR3 DNA: TGTGCCAGCAGGGCCGGGGGCTTTACCTACGAGCAGTACTTC. It codes for CASRAGGFTYEQYF. The complete variable domain, with remaining parts taken from reference TRBV2 and TRBJ2-7, reads EPEVTQTPSHQVTQMGQEVILRCVPISNHLYFYWYRQILGQKVEFLVSFYNNEISEKSEIFDDQFSVERPDGSNFTLKIRSTKLEDSAMYFCASRAGGFTYEQYFGPGTRLTVT.

Concerning this clonotype itself: This could be a read error, since a much larger clone is one nucleotide away. The chain has TRBV29-1 and TRBJ2-5; D possibly corresponds to TRBD1 (6 bases). Germline CDR1 reads SQVTM; CDR2 reads ANQGSEA. The CDR3 length is 13 residues. The CDR3 DNA reads as TGCAGCGGTGCAGGTGGGGGCCAAGAGACCCATTACTTC. The encoded protein is CSGAGGGQETHYF. The full variable domain, its missing parts supplied by reference TRBV29-1 and TRBJ2-5, is SAVISQKPSRDICQRGTSLTIQCQVDSQVTMMFWYRQQPGQSLTLIATANQGSEATYESGFVIDKFPISRPNLTFSTLTVSNMSPEDSSIYLCSGAGGGQETHYFGPGTRLLVL.

This clonotype turned up a few times. The rearrangement links TRBV7-9 to TRBJ1-2; D remains unclear. The germline CDR1 and CDR2 sequences are SEHNR and FQNEAQ (reference sequence). The CDR3 covers 14 residues. V was clipped by 5 bases and J by 8 bases, with 18 bases between them. The CDR3 nucleotides read TGTGCCAGCAGCGAGTTAAGAGATGTAGGAGGCTACACCTTC. Protein product: CASSELRDVGGYTF.

This clonotype has only a few counts. The CDR3 protein is CASSYDRDPYYEQYF. In nucleotides, the CDR3 is TGTGCCAGCAGTTATGACAGGGATCCTTACTACGAGCAGTACTTC. The chain is built from TRBV6-2 or TRBV6-3 and TRBJ2-7, with 7 positions matching TRBD1. Germline V gene sequence: CDR1 MNHEY, CDR2 SVGEGT. J gave up 3 bases and V 3 bases, and 8 bases lay outside the gene matches. This CDR3 region has 15 residues.

The rearrangement links TRBV11-2 to TRBJ2-1, with no clear D. Trimming shortened V by 2 bases and J by 0 bases, and 17 bases separated the two germline ends. CDR1 is SGHAT, CDR2 FQNNGV, per germline. The CDR3 runs to 18 residues. For the CDR3, the DNA is TGTGCCAGCAGCTTAAGTAGCCCTAAGTTCGCCTCCTACAATGAGCAGTTCTTC. Translation gives CASSLSSPKFASYNEQFF.

J is TRBJ2-5 and V is TRBV6-1, with 7 bases aligning to TRBD1. This CDR3 is 15 amino acids long. V lost 4 bases to trimming and J lost 11 bases; unmatched junction nucleotides: 16. The germline V gene encodes CDR1 MNHNS and CDR2 SASEGT. CDR3 bases: TGTGCCAGCAGTGGGACCGGGACAGCAGCCTACGGGCAGTACTTC. Amino acid sequence: CASSGTGTAAYGQYF.

This chain uses TRBV20-1 with TRBJ2-1; D not resolved. CDR3 length: 11 amino acids. Between the trimmed V and J ends, which lost 4 bases and 6 bases, there was a span of 7 bases. Germline assignment: CDR1 DFQATT and CDR2 SNEGSKA (reference sequence). The CDR3 nucleotides are TGCAGTGCTAAGACTCTCAATGAGCAGTTCTTC. Translation: CSAKTLNEQFF.

The V and J genes are TRBV25-1 and TRBJ2-4; tentative D call: TRBD1 (7 bases). Trimming removed 0 bases from V and 13 bases from J, with 19 bases in between. Germline V gene lookup returns CDR1 MGHDK and CDR2 SYGVNS. This CDR3 region has 15 residues. CDR3 bases: TGTGCCAGCAGTGAATATAGCGGTAGGGGGCGTGAGCAGTACTTC. This gives the protein CASSEYSGRGREQYF.

This clonotype was detected a few times. This chain connects TRBV18 to TRBJ1-1, with TRBD1 identical over 8 bases. Looked up from germline, CDR1 is KGHSH and CDR2 is LQKENI. V lost 3 bases to trimming and J lost 1 base; unmatched junction nucleotides: 10. The CDR3 totals 17 residues. The CDR3 sequence: CASSPVRSGGKNTEAFF. CDR3 DNA sequence: TGTGCCAGCTCACCCGTCAGGTCAGGGGGCAAGAACACTGAAGCTTTCTTT.

The chain combines TRBV21-1 with TRBJ1-5; the table calls TRBD1, which could not be checked here. TRBV21-1 is a recognized pseudogene. CDR3 length: 14 residues. The CDR3 nucleotides read TGTGCCAGCAGCAAAGCGCCCGGGAATCAGCCCCAGCATTTT. Encoded protein: CASSKAPGNQPQHF.

This chain connects TRBV7-6 to TRBJ2-1; 11 positions match TRBD2. This CDR3 has 18 residues. Germline V gene sequence: CDR1 SGHVS, CDR2 FNYEAQ. The V gene end was trimmed by 1 base and the J gene end by 7 bases; junction bases not matched to a gene: 12. The CDR3 sequence: CASSLEGLAGGPGNEQFF. Written as DNA, the CDR3 is TGTGCCAGCAGCTTAGAAGGGTTAGCGGGAGGGCCGGGTAATGAGCAGTTCTTC.

This clonotype was picked up a small number of times. The chain carries TRBV28 and TRBJ2-3; 7 bases align to TRBD2. The CDR3 covers 15 residues. Germline values: CDR1 MDHEN, CDR2 SYDVKM. The trim removed 3 bases at V and 3 bases at J, leaving 6 bases unmatched. The CDR3 region has the DNA TGTGCCAGCAGTTTCACGGGAGGTATAACAGATACGCAGTATTTT. It encodes CASSFTGGITDTQYF.

This chain connects TRBV4-1 to TRBJ2-7; D uncertain. Trimming took off 0 bases at V and 6 bases at J, with 9 bases between the two ends. CDR1 and CDR2 from the germline V gene are MGHRA and YSYEKL. The CDR3 runs to 13 residues. The CDR3 region is CASSQEGDPEQYF. The CDR3 DNA is TGCGCCAGCAGCCAAGAAGGAGACCCCGAGCAGTACTTC.

Points on this clonotype: This may arise from a read error, as a much more abundant clone is one base away. The chain uses TRBV4-1 and TRBJ2-1, with a weak D call TRBD1 (5 bases). CDR3 length: 12 residues. Germline V gene data show CDR1 as MGHRA and CDR2 as YSYEKL. Trimming took 8 bases from V and 10 from J, leaving 15 bases between them. In nucleotides, the CDR3 is TGCGCCAGCTGCCCCCAGGGCTTCGAGCAGTTCTTC. Amino acids: CASCPQGFEQFF.

The chain couples TRBV4-1 to TRBJ2-3; TRBD1 might be the D (6 bases). The ends were cut back, 0 bases at V and 1 base at J, with 17 bases in the middle. Looked up from germline, CDR1 is MGHRA and CDR2 is YSYEKL. The CDR3 sequence is 18 residues long. CDR3 sequence (DNA): TGCGCCAGCAGCCAAGAAGTGGGTCACAGGGTTGGCACAGATACGCAGTATTTT. Its protein is CASSQEVGHRVGTDTQYF.

The rearrangement uses TRBV4-1 and TRBJ2-7; D assignment may be TRBD1 or TRBD2 (6 bases each). The length of the CDR3 is 16 residues. Germline V CDR1 and CDR2: MGHRA, YSYEKL. Trimming stripped 0 bases from V and 0 bases from J, with 12 bases between. The CDR3 region is CASSQEVGGYSYEQYF. CDR3 coding DNA: TGCGCCAGCAGCCAAGAAGTAGGGGGGTACTCCTACGAGCAGTACTTC.

This clonotype was recorded a few times. This sequence joins TRBV12-3 or TRBV12-4 and TRBJ1-5, with 7 positions matching TRBD1. The CDR3 runs 14 residues. Unmatched junction bases numbered 6, after V lost 6 bases and J lost 4 bases. The CDR3 spells CASREGTENQPQHF. The CDR3, as DNA: TGTGCCAGCAGGGAGGGGACAGAGAATCAGCCCCAGCATTTT.

This clonotype appeared many times. V usage is TRBV4-1 and J usage is TRBJ2-1; D perhaps matches TRBD2 (6 bases). This CDR3 spans 16 amino acids. Trimming cost V 1 base and J 5 bases, with 15 bases left between them. CDR1 is MGHRA and CDR2 is YSYEKL in the germline V gene. DNA for the CDR3: TGCGCCAGCAGCCAAGGAGCTCCCGGGAGAAACAATGAGCAGTTCTTC. Residues: CASSQGAPGRNNEQFF.